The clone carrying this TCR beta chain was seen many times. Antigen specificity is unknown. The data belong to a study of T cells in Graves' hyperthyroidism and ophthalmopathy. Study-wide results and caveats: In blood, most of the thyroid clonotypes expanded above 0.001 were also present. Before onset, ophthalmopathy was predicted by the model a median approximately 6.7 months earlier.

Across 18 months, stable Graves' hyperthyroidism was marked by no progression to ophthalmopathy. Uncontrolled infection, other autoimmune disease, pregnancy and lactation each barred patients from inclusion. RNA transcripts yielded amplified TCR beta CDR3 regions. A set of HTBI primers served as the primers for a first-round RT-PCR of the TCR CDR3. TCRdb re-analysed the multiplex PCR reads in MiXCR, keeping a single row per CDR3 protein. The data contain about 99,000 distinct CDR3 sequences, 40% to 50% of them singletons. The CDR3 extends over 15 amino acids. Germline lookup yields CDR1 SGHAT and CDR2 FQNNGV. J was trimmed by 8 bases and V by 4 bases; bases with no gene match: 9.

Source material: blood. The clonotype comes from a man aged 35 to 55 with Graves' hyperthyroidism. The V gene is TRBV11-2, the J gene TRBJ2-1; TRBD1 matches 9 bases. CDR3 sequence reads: CASSSTSNRGHEQFF. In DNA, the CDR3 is TGTGCCAGCAGCTCTACGTCAAACAGGGGGCATGAGCAGTTCTTC.